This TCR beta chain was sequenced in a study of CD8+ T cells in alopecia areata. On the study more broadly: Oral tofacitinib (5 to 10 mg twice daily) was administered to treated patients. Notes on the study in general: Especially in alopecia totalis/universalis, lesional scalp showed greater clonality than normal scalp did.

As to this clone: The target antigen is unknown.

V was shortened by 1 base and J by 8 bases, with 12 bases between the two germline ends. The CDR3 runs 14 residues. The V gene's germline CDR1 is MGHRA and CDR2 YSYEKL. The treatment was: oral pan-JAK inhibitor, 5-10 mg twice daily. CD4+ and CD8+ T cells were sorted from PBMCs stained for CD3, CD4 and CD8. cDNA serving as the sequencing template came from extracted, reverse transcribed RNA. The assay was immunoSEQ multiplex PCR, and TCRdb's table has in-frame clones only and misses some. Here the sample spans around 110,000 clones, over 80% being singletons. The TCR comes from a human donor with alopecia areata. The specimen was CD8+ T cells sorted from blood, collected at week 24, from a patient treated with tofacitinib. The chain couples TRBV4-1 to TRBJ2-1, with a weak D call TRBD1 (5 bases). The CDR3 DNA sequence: TGCGCCAGCAGCCAAGCCCTAGGGGCCTATGAGCAGTTCTTC. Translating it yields CASSQALGAYEQFF.